These 10 T cell receptor beta chains came from one sample sequenced in a study of cytomegalovirus exposure and HLA in healthy donors. A multiplex PCR was run with 60 Vbeta primers and 13 Jbeta primers. Clones were sequenced by immunoSEQ multiplex PCR, and TCRdb holds only the in-frame ones, with some missing. The sample consists of 100,000 to 150,000 clones, 78% of them appearing once. The specimen sequenced was PBMCs. The receptor set was obtained from a man aged 25 to 40 in good health and CMV-seropositive.

This clone was picked up one time. This sequence joins TRBV19 and TRBJ1-5; TRBD1 agrees at 8 bases. The CDR3 length is 15 residues. The germline V gene encodes CDR1 LNHDA and CDR2 SQIVND (reference sequence). V lost 3 bases to trimming and J lost 5 bases; unmatched junction nucleotides: 6. The CDR3 region is CASSIPGGTDQPQHF. The CDR3 DNA reads as TGTGCCAGTAGTATCCCAGGGGGCACGGATCAGCCCCAGCATTTT.

This chain uses TRBV29-1 with TRBJ1-2, with D unresolved. The CDR3 is 11 amino acids. V was shortened by 1 base and J by 8 bases, with 8 bases between the two germline ends. Germline V CDR1 and CDR2: SQVTM, ANQGSEA. CDR3 in DNA: TGCAGCGTTGAAGGAGGATGGGGCTACACCTTC. This sequence encodes CSVEGGWGYTF.

The chain carries TRBV4-2 and TRBJ1-1, with no clear D. The V gene lost 4 bases and the J gene lost 5 bases, with 11 bases spanning the gap. Germline CDR1 and CDR2: LGHNA and YNFKEQ. The CDR3 runs to 13 residues. The CDR3 DNA reads TGTGCCAGCAGCCTAAGTCCCGGGACTGAAGCTTTCTTT. This translates into CASSLSPGTEAFF.

CDR3 residues: CASRMDGTDYGYTF. The DNA for the CDR3 is TGTGCCAGCAGAATGGACGGGACAGACTATGGCTACACCTTC. The chain is built from TRBV5-4 and TRBJ1-2, with 7 bases identical to TRBD1. CDR1 SGHNT and CDR2 YYREEE come from the germline V gene (reference sequence). There are 14 residues in the CDR3. V trimming: 5 bases; J trimming: 3 bases; junction bases outside the gene matches: 7.

The chain uses TRBV11-3 and TRBJ2-5, with 7 bases identical to TRBD1. The V and J ends lost 2 bases and 5 bases, in that order; junction bases with no gene match: 8. The CDR3 has 15 amino acids. Germline CDR1 SGHNT, CDR2 YENEEA. In DNA form, the CDR3 reads TGTGCCAGCAGCTTATCCGGGACAGAGGAGGAGACCCAGTACTTC. As protein: CASSLSGTEEETQYF.

The chain couples TRBV27 to TRBJ2-3; 9 bases are a match to TRBD2. Losses at the gene ends were 6 bases for V and 4 bases for J; bases not matched to a gene: 8. The CDR3 has 15 residues. Looked up from germline, CDR1 is MNHEY and CDR2 is SMNVEV (reference sequence). CDR3 in DNA: TGTGCCAGCAGCTCCGGCGGGAGGGCGGCAGATACGCAGTATTTT. Protein sequence: CASSSGGRAADTQYF.

The chain carries TRBV4-3 and TRBJ2-7; 10 bases agree with TRBD1. Germline values: CDR1 LGHNA, CDR2 YSLEER. There are 17 residues in the CDR3. Trimming removed 1 base from V and 4 bases from J; junction bases left unmatched: 10. The CDR3 DNA reads TGCGCCAGCAGCCAAGGAGTGTGGACAGGGGGTCTGTACGAGCAGTACTTC. It is translated as CASSQGVWTGGLYEQYF.

The V and J genes are TRBV7-9 and TRBJ2-7, with 8 bases aligning to TRBD2. The J segment lost 4 bases and the V segment lost 2 bases, leaving 7 bases of the junction unmatched. The CDR3 loop spans 15 amino acids. Germline-derived CDR1 and CDR2 are SEHNR and FQNEAQ (reference sequence). In DNA form, the CDR3 reads TGTGCCAGCAGCTTACAGGGAGCGGGAGCTTACGAGCAGTACTTC. Protein: CASSLQGAGAYEQYF.

The chain employs TRBV29-1 and TRBJ1-2, with D tentatively TRBD1 (5 bases). Germline V lookup: CDR1 SQVTM, CDR2 ANQGSEA. The CDR3 consists of 15 residues. V was shortened by 6 bases and J by 0 bases, with 17 bases between the two germline ends. As DNA, the CDR3 is TGCAGCGTATTCGAGGAGGCGGGGGCTAACTATGGCTACACCTTC. This sequence encodes CSVFEEAGANYGYTF.

This clone was detected a few times. The chain carries TRBV14 and TRBJ1-5; D unclear. The germline gives CDR1 SGHDN, CDR2 FVKESK. With 3 bases removed from V and 4 bases from J, the gap between germline ends came to 7 bases. This CDR3 has 13 residues. CDR3 DNA: TGTGCCAGCAGCCAGGAGTCGAATCAGCCCCAGCATTTT. This translates into CASSQESNQPQHF.